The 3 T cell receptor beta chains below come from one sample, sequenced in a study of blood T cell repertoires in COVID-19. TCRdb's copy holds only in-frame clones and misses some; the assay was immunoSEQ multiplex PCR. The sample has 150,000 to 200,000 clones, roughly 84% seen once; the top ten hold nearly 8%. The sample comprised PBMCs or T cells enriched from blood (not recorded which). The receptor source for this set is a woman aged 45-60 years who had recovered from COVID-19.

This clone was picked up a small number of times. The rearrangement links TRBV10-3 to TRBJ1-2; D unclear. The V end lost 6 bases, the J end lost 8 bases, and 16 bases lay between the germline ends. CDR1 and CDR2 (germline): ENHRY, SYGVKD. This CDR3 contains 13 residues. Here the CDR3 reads CAIRDREDGGYTF. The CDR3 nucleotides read TGTGCCATCAGGGACCGGGAGGACGGCGGCTACACCTTC.

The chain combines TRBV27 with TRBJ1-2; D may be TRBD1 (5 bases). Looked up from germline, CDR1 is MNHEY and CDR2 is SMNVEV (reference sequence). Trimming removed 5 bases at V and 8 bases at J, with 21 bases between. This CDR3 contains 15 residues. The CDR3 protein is CASSPHPQGMGGYTF. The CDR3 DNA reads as TGTGCCAGCAGTCCCCACCCGCAGGGAATGGGAGGCTACACCTTC.

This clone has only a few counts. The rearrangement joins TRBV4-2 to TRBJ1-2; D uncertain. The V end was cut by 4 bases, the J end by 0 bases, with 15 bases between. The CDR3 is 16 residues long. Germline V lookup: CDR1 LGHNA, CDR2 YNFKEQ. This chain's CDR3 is CASSPRRGDTNYGYTF. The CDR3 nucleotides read TGTGCCAGCAGCCCACGGCGGGGTGACACTAACTATGGCTACACCTTC.